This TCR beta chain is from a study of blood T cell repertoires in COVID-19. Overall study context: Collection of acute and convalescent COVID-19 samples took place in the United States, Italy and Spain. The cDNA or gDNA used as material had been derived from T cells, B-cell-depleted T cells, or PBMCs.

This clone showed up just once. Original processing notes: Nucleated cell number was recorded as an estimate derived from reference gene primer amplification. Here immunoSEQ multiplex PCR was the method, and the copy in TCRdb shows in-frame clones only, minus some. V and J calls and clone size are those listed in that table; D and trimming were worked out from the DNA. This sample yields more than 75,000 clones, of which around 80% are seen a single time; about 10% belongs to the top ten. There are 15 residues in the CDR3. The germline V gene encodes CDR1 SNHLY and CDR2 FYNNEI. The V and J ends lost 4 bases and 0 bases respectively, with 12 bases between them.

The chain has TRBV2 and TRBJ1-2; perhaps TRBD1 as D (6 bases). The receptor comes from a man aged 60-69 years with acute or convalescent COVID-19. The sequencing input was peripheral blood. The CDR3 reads CASSVTGTSNYGYTF. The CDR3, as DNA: TGTGCCAGCAGTGTTACCGGGACATCTAACTATGGCTACACCTTC.